This T cell receptor (beta chain) derives from a study of brain T cells in children with intractable seizures. CDR1 and CDR2 from the germline V gene are LNHDA and SQIVND (reference sequence). This CDR3 contains 16 residues. Unmatched junction bases numbered 4, after V lost 3 bases and J lost 0 bases. Clones were read by immunoSEQ multiplex PCR, and TCRdb kept only the in-frame ones, dropping some. The data contain 80,000 or so clones, under 95% of them singletons. Surgery cases with the highest brain T cell transcript signatures were chosen for sequencing. At least one anti-epileptic drug was given before surgery.

J is TRBJ2-1 and V is TRBV19; 8 nucleotides line up with TRBD2. Sequences were derived from peripheral blood, sampled at surgery. This receptor was taken from a girl aged 2-10 years with Rasmussen encephalitis and intractable seizures. CDR3 nucleotides: TGTGCCAGTAGTATGGTAGCGGGGAGCTCCTACAATGAGCAGTTCTTC. It specifies CASSMVAGSSYNEQFF.